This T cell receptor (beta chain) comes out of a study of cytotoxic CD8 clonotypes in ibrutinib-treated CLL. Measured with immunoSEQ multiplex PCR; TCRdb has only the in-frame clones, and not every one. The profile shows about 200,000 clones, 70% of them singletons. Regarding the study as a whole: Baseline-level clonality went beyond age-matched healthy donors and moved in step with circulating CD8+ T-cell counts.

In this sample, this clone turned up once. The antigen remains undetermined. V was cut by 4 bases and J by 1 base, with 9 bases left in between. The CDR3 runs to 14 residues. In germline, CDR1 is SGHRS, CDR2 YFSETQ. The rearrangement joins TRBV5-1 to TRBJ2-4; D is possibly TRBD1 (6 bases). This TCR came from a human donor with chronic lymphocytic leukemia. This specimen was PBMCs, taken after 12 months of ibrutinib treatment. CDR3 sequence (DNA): TGCGCCAGCAGCCAAACAGGGGCCAAAAACATTCAGTACTTC. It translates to CASSQTGAKNIQYF.